Below, one T cell receptor beta chain is given with its context. These data belong to a study of blood T cells in healthy people across ages. Combining a sample-barcoded 5' primer with a J-beta primer mix, a second PCR ran for roughly 7 to 12 cycles. In TCRdb, the 5' RACE reads were re-called with MiXCR into one record per CDR3 protein. The sample records 700,000 to 850,000 distinct CDR3 sequences, about 34% being singletons. The length of the CDR3 is 16 residues. Deletions cut 0 bases from V and 10 bases from J, with 19 bases between. The V gene's germline CDR1 is LGHNA and CDR2 YSLEER. Source material: blood. The chain is built from TRBV4-3 and TRBJ2-4; maybe TRBD2 (5 bases). The TCR originated in a man between 18 and 29 years old in good health. The CDR3 bases are TGCGCCAGCAGCCAAGATTCGAGGGTCAGAAACATTATTCAGTACTTC. Its translation is CASSQDSRVRNIIQYF.